This T cell receptor beta chain was obtained from a study of molecular identifiers for immune sequencing clone quantification. To note about this clonotype: Its antigen remains unidentified. A clone one base away is much larger, so this may be a read error.

Whole-study results and caveats: Clones carrying above 20 RNA copies accounted for over 98% of effector molecules, under 1% in naive cells.

The V end was cut by 4 bases, the J end by 2 bases, with 12 bases between. The CDR3 is made up of 15 amino acids. Germline V gives CDR1 MNHEY, CDR2 SVGAGI. Each CDR3 protein is one row after TCRdb ran MiXCR on the PCR reads. This table holds just over 95,000 distinct CDR3 sequences, around 24% found once. The V and J genes are TRBV6-5 and TRBJ2-1; weak D call: TRBD1 (6 bases). This clonotype was sampled from a human donor in good health. Some libraries in this study had Jurkat cell RNA spiked in. Sequencing used naive CD8+ T cells from blood, with Jurkat cell RNA spiked in. Sample subset: FACS-sorted CD8+CD4-CCR7+CD45RA+ naive T cells. CDR3 sequence: CASSFETGPYNEQFF. The CDR3 DNA sequence: TGTGCCAGCAGTTTCGAGACAGGTCCCTACAATGAGCAGTTCTTC.